The clone carrying this TCR beta chain was recorded many times. Its antigen is currently unknown. These data come from a study of T cells in Graves' hyperthyroidism and ophthalmopathy. The study's findings and limits: Ophthalmopathy was model-predicted a median about 6.7 months pre-onset. Most clonotypes that expanded in the thyroid above 0.001 also showed up in blood.

CDR1 and CDR2 from the germline V gene are DFQATT and SNEGSKA (reference sequence). CDR3 size: 13 residues. With 5 bases clipped from V and 2 bases from J, the junction kept 6 bases outside the gene matches. TCR beta CDR3 regions were amplified from RNA. In the first-round RT-PCR of the TCR CDR3, the HTBI primer set was used. A single record per CDR3 protein comes from TCRdb applying MiXCR to the multiplex PCR reads. This sample carries 100,000 to 140,000 distinct CDR3 sequences, roughly 15% of them seen once, and the ten largest clones take 42%. This clonotype was sampled from a woman between 45 and 65 years old with Graves' hyperthyroidism. V and J are TRBV20-1 and TRBJ2-7; the match to TRBD1 covers 7 bases. The sequenced sample consisted of blood. CDR3 nucleotides: TGCAGTGCTTGCCCGACAGGGACCTACGAGCAGTACTTC. As protein: CSACPTGTYEQYF.